Detailed here is one T cell receptor beta chain. Its binding antigen is unknown. No much larger clonotype is one base removed from it; base qualities were not supplied. The donors belonged to the validation cohort of around 120 subjects, which was separate from the 666-subject first cohort. V loses 5 bases, J loses 5 bases, and the germline ends lie 16 bases apart. Inclusive of the bounding cysteine and phenylalanine, the CDR3 is 15 residues long. Of all the DNA, just the CDR3 is kept, 45 bases in frame from base 1. Via the germline V gene (reference sequence), CDR1 is SGHAT and CDR2 FQDESV. The entry originates in a study of cytomegalovirus exposure and HLA in healthy donors (dated by TCRdb to 2015 to 2018). About the full investigation: A later analysis indicated that the 110 or so validation repertoires were generated on the platform also employed for the roughly 730 repertoires of the first cohort. The study aimed to test whether cataloging public T cell receptors could reveal signatures of past pathogen exposure. In addition to the first cohort of around 670 subjects, a separate validation cohort of approximately 120 different subjects was used. High-throughput TCR immunosequencing, statistical association of individual TCRs with disease status, and machine learning were combined to predict cytomegalovirus infection status.

Points the paper makes about the study in general: A later analysis found that TCRs clustered in the first cohort also tended to co-occur in the roughly 120 validation repertoires, with 94% of cluster scores above 0. The study gave a list of about 170 TCR beta chains associated with cytomegalovirus. In vitro tests confirmed that a few of the cytomegalovirus-associated TCR beta chains recognize cytomegalovirus antigens. In both the original and validation cohorts, the classifier was reported to diagnose cytomegalovirus status with high specificity and sensitivity. While some public TCRs were present in many individuals, most TCR sequences turned up only very rarely across donors. A later analysis had no HLA typing for the validation cohort, so co-occurrence there was scored across all 110 or so repertoires. The authors suggested that the approach could potentially be generalized to other disease states and immunological phenotypes.

Libraries came from the immunoSEQ multiplex PCR assay. Turning to the authors' computational methods: A statistical classification framework was developed to diagnose cytomegalovirus status using the catalog of TCR beta chain sequences. TCRdb took over this immuneACCESS table, retaining in-frame rearrangements with V and J assigned. Such tables are incomplete; in checked studies, under half of the missing clones stem from an unresolved V gene, and the remainder is unexplained. D and trimming come from the DNA, and the V and J calls and clone size come from that table. The sample profile shows about 130,000 clones; about 91% of them were found once. The top ten clones comprise 0.95% to 1.3% of the sample.

Here the chain combines TRBV11-1 and TRBJ2-1, with a weak D call of TRBD1 (5 bases match). The clonotype originates from a woman between 18 and 29 years old in good health and CMV-seronegative. Sequences were obtained from PBMCs. The sequenced DNA is TGTGCCAGCAGCGTCCACCAGGGCAGGGACAATGAGCAGTTCTTC. Translated, it gives CASSVHQGRDNEQFF. With the portions outside the CDR3 filled from the reference TRBV11-1 and TRBJ2-1 genes, the complete variable region becomes EAEVAQSPRYKITEKSQAVAFWCDPISGHATLYWYRQILGQGPELLVQFQDESVVDDSQLPKDRFSAERLKGVDSTLKIQPAELGDSAMYLCASSVHQGRDNEQFFGPGTRLTVL.